These T cell receptor beta chains were read from a single sample in a study of beta chain features in type 1 diabetes. Some clones are missing from TCRdb's copy, which holds only in-frame ones; the method was immunoSEQ multiplex PCR. The data contain about 140,000 clones, 6.9% of them singletons. The sequencing sample was made of central memory CD4+ T cells from blood. The receptors were sampled from a woman in her twenties or thirties in good health. The conserved cysteine and the conserved F or W are not part of the CDR3 here. A D gene is named only where the DNA matches it firmly.

V gene: TRBV7-2
D gene: TRBD1
J gene: TRBJ2-2
CDR3 protein: ASRAQGANTGELF

V gene: TRBV30
D gene: TRBD2
J gene: TRBJ2-3
CDR3 protein: AWDSGRVRSSTDTQY

V gene: TRBV2
D gene: TRBD2
J gene: TRBJ2-7
CDR3 protein: ASKTGTSKDEQY

V gene: TRBV9
D gene: NA
J gene: TRBJ2-3
CDR3 protein: ASSVGPGGTDTQY

V gene: TRBV6-1
D gene: TRBD2
J gene: TRBJ2-2
CDR3 protein: ASSERGLGGELF

V gene: TRBV9
D gene: TRBD2
J gene: TRBJ2-3
CDR3 protein: ASSLSGQVTDTQY

V gene: TRBV11-3
D gene: NA
J gene: TRBJ2-1
CDR3 protein: ASSHSNEQF

V gene: TRBV15
D gene: NA
J gene: TRBJ2-1
CDR3 protein: ATSAVDEQF

V gene: TRBV27
D gene: NA
J gene: TRBJ1-1
CDR3 protein: ASSFKGQNTEAF

V gene: TRBV6-6
D gene: NA
J gene: TRBJ1-1
CDR3 protein: ASSWTVNTEAF

V gene: TRBV28
D gene: NA
J gene: TRBJ2-2
CDR3 protein: ASSVPGVTGELF

V gene: TRBV6-1
D gene: NA
J gene: TRBJ2-1
CDR3 protein: ASSVGAYNEQF

V gene: TRBV6-6
D gene: TRBD2
J gene: TRBJ2-5
CDR3 protein: AITSGTQVQETQY

V gene: TRBV7-2
D gene: TRBD2
J gene: TRBJ2-7
CDR3 protein: ASSSIQRGEQY

V gene: TRBV5-1
D gene: TRBD1
J gene: TRBJ2-3
CDR3 protein: ASSWDRTDTDTQY

V gene: TRBV11-2
D gene: TRBD2
J gene: TRBJ2-5
CDR3 protein: ASRPTSGSETQY

V gene: TRBV4-2
D gene: TRBD2
J gene: TRBJ2-1
CDR3 protein: ASSQVLAGGGYEQF

V gene: TRBV7-3
D gene: NA
J gene: TRBJ2-3
CDR3 protein: ASSLIITDTQY

V gene: TRBV7-2
D gene: TRBD2
J gene: TRBJ2-7
CDR3 protein: ASRAGTSGSRVWYEQY

V gene: TRBV2
D gene: NA
J gene: TRBJ1-5
CDR3 protein: ASSEGPGRGNQPQH

V gene: TRBV7-2
D gene: TRBD2
J gene: TRBJ2-1
CDR3 protein: ASSLRAGGPGNDEQF

V gene: TRBV6-1
D gene: TRBD2
J gene: TRBJ2-1
CDR3 protein: ASKFGDEREREQF

V gene: TRBV29-1
D gene: NA
J gene: TRBJ2-1
CDR3 protein: SVADNEQF

V gene: TRBV27
D gene: TRBD1
J gene: TRBJ2-6
CDR3 protein: ASSYTGGSGANVLT

V gene: TRBV2
D gene: NA
J gene: TRBJ2-1
CDR3 protein: ASSESYRSSYNEQF

V gene: TRBV10-3
D gene: TRBD1
J gene: TRBJ1-1
CDR3 protein: AIRSGQMNTEAF

V gene: TRBV27
D gene: NA
J gene: TRBJ2-3
CDR3 protein: ASSLSSATDTQY

V gene: TRBV28
D gene: NA
J gene: TRBJ1-2
CDR3 protein: ASRRTQGNYGYT

V gene: TRBV13
D gene: NA
J gene: TRBJ1-2
CDR3 protein: ASSPTGNYGYT

V gene: TRBV27
D gene: NA
J gene: TRBJ2-5
CDR3 protein: ASSSQRVQETQY

V gene: TRBV4-2
D gene: NA
J gene: TRBJ2-3
CDR3 protein: ASSQDKGLGSDTQY

V gene: TRBV7-2
D gene: NA
J gene: TRBJ1-1
CDR3 protein: ASSPPTGRVPWNTEAF

V gene: TRBV4-1
D gene: NA
J gene: TRBJ2-1
CDR3 protein: ASSQSDGKARFNEQF

V gene: TRBV7-8
D gene: TRBD2
J gene: TRBJ2-1
CDR3 protein: ASSQRSSGRLF

V gene: TRBV19
D gene: NA
J gene: TRBJ1-1
CDR3 protein: ASRTTLNTEAF

V gene: TRBV5-1
D gene: TRBD2
J gene: TRBJ2-1
CDR3 protein: ASSLGALAGDEQF

V gene: TRBV18
D gene: NA
J gene: TRBJ2-5
CDR3 protein: ASSPLAGDQETQY

V gene: TRBV7-3
D gene: TRBD2
J gene: TRBJ2-1
CDR3 protein: ASSSGGGSDEQF

V gene: TRBV10-3
D gene: NA
J gene: TRBJ1-2
CDR3 protein: AIRGTENYGYT

V gene: TRBV15
D gene: TRBD1
J gene: TRBJ2-1
CDR3 protein: ATSRDPGQVNEQF

V gene: TRBV4-3
D gene: TRBD2
J gene: TRBJ2-7
CDR3 protein: ASSQELAGGYEQY

V gene: TRBV6-6
D gene: NA
J gene: TRBJ2-5
CDR3 protein: ASRAVQETQY

V gene: TRBV18
D gene: TRBD1
J gene: TRBJ2-7
CDR3 protein: ASSQGTGGAGLPYEQY

V gene: TRBV4-2
D gene: TRBD1
J gene: TRBJ1-1
CDR3 protein: ASSQGDRGTEAF

V gene: TRBV30
D gene: NA
J gene: TRBJ2-7
CDR3 protein: ALEVWGAYEQY

V gene: TRBV14
D gene: NA
J gene: TRBJ1-1
CDR3 protein: ASSQDMDSEAF

V gene: TRBV7-9
D gene: TRBD1
J gene: TRBJ1-1
CDR3 protein: ASSLGQQNTEAF

V gene: TRBV9
D gene: TRBD2
J gene: TRBJ2-5
CDR3 protein: ASSARSGGRGKETQY

V gene: TRBV11-2
D gene: TRBD1
J gene: TRBJ1-2
CDR3 protein: ASSLSQGARSYT

V gene: TRBV30
D gene: NA
J gene: TRBJ2-2
CDR3 protein: AWSTLQDTGELF

V gene: TRBV6-5
D gene: TRBD2
J gene: TRBJ2-1
CDR3 protein: ASSSWTSGNEQF

V gene: TRBV4-3
D gene: NA
J gene: TRBJ2-5
CDR3 protein: ASSQINSLRETQY

V gene: TRBV18
D gene: TRBD2
J gene: TRBJ2-1
CDR3 protein: ASSVTSGGDNEQF

V gene: TRBV19
D gene: NA
J gene: TRBJ2-7
CDR3 protein: ASGSVYEQY

V gene: TRBV15
D gene: NA
J gene: TRBJ2-3
CDR3 protein: ATSALVPDTQY

V gene: TRBV7-3
D gene: NA
J gene: TRBJ2-1
CDR3 protein: ASSTGSSYNEQF

V gene: TRBV29-1
D gene: TRBD1
J gene: TRBJ2-7
CDR3 protein: SVIPGTGVYEQY

V gene: TRBV7-9
D gene: NA
J gene: TRBJ1-5
CDR3 protein: ASSLAGSYNQPQH

V gene: TRBV28
D gene: TRBD1
J gene: TRBJ2-7
CDR3 protein: ASSPLAGQPGQVYGEQY

V gene: TRBV5-6
D gene: TRBD2
J gene: TRBJ2-5
CDR3 protein: ASSSRLAGGETQY